This is a list of T cell receptor beta chains from one sample in a study of CD8+ T cells in alopecia areata. Produced via immunoSEQ multiplex PCR; TCRdb's table is partial and in-frame only. The sample lists roughly 60,000 clones, 46% occurring once. Sequenced material: CD8+ T cells sorted from blood, taken at approximately week 37, from a patient treated with tofacitinib. These TCRs come from a human donor with alopecia areata. Both conserved end residues are part of each CDR3. D genes are given only for firm matches. A clone size is listed for some rows: how often the clone was seen (once, few, many), or a class if it is expanded.

>TRBJ2-7|TRBV4-1|-|-
TGCGCCAGCAGCCAACGGGACTCGAGCTCCTACGAGCAGTACTTC
CASSQRDSSSYEQYF
>TRBJ2-5|TRBV27|-|few
TGTGCCAGCAGCCCCACCCCCAGGGCGTCGGAGACCCAGTACTTC
CASSPTPRASETQYF
>TRBJ1-1|TRBV29-1|-|few
TGCAGCGTTCGTGGAGACAAGAACACTGAAGCTTTCTTT
CSVRGDKNTEAFF
>TRBJ2-7|TRBV7-9|-|-
TGTGCCAGCAGCTTACCCTCTTCCTACGAGCAGTACTTC
CASSLPSSYEQYF
>TRBJ2-5|TRBV5-1|-|-
TGCGCCAGCAGCTTGGTACCTAGCGTAGAGACCCAGTACTTC
CASSLVPSVETQYF
>TRBJ2-1|TRBV15|-|-
TGTGCCACCAGCAGAGAGCGGGAAGAAGGGGATGAGCAGTTCTTC
CATSREREEGDEQFF
>TRBJ2-7|TRBV29-1|TRBD1|-
TGCAGCGCCGGGACAGGGGGGGAATACGAGCAGTACTTC
CSAGTGGEYEQYF
>TRBJ2-6|TRBV7-9|-|-
TGTGCCAGCAGCTTAGATTGGGCCTCTGGGGCCAACGTCCTGACTTTC
CASSLDWASGANVLTF
>TRBJ2-7|TRBV5-1|TRBD2|few
TGCGCCAGCAGCCTACGGACTAGCGAGACATACTACGAGCAGTACTTC
CASSLRTSETYYEQYF
>TRBJ2-1|TRBV15|-|-
TGTGCCACCAGCAGCCAGCCGGGTGGGACCGAGGGAAATGAGCAGTTCTTC
CATSSQPGGTEGNEQFF
>TRBJ2-5|TRBV7-6|-|-
TGTGCCAGCAGCCCCCGCCTAGTAGAGACCCAGTACTTC
CASSPRLVETQYF
>TRBJ2-5|TRBV6-5|-|few
TGTGCCAGCAGTTACGTCGCAGGTGGAGAGACCCAGTACTTC
CASSYVAGGETQYF
>TRBJ1-2|TRBV6-1|-|-
TGTGCCACCTCGATCGGCTACACCTTC
CATSIGYTF
>TRBJ2-2|TRBV7-3|-|few
TGTGCCAGCAGCTCTAGGACACCGCCGAACACCGGGGAGCTGTTTTTT
CASSSRTPPNTGELFF
>TRBJ2-1|TRBV6-4|-|-
TGTGCCAGCAGCCCGCGGGGCAATTCCTACAATGAGCAGTTCTTC
CASSPRGNSYNEQFF
>TRBJ2-2|TRBV13|-|-
TGTGCCAGCAGCTTAGGGGACACCGGGGAGCTGTTTTTT
CASSLGDTGELFF
>TRBJ2-7|TRBV30|TRBD2|-
TGTGCCTGGTCGGACGGGAGGGCCTCCTACGAGCAGTACTTC
CAWSDGRASYEQYF
>TRBJ2-7|TRBV4-3|-|-
TGCGCCAGCAGCCAGAGTTACAGGGACGGGGCCTACGAGCAGTACTTC
CASSQSYRDGAYEQYF
>TRBJ2-1|TRBV27|TRBD2|once
TGTGCCAGCAGTCCCCCGACTAGCGGGAACAATGAGCAGTTCTTC
CASSPPTSGNNEQFF
>TRBJ2-1|TRBV9|-|-
TGTGCCAGCAGCGGCGGGACTGGGGATGAGCAGTTCTTC
CASSGGTGDEQFF
>TRBJ2-7|TRBV25-1|TRBD1|-
TGTGCCAGCAGTTACCCGGGACAGGGGGTTTACGAGCAGTACTTC
CASSYPGQGVYEQYF
>TRBJ2-2|TRBV5-6|TRBD2|few
TGTGCCAGCAGCTTGGCACTAGCGGGAGGGCCCGGCACCGGGGAGCTGTTTTTT
CASSLALAGGPGTGELFF
>TRBJ1-3|TRBV29-1|-|-
TGCAGCGTCTCCATCGGCAACACCATATATTTT
CSVSIGNTIYF
>TRBJ2-5|TRBV21-1|-|-
TGTGCCAGCAGCAAAACCCCGCTGGGAGAGACCCAGTACTTC
CASSKTPLGETQYF
>TRBJ2-7|TRBV25-1|-|-
TGTGCCAGCAGCACAGGGTACGGCGAGCAGTACTTC
CASSTGYGEQYF